These T cell receptor beta chains were read from a single sample in a study of T cell responses to AZD1222 COVID-19 vaccine. Profiling relied on immunoSEQ multiplex PCR, and the TCRdb table lists in-frame clones only, not all of them. The repertoire holds around 100,000 clones, with about 90% as singletons. The sequenced sample was peripheral blood, obtained on day 0 of MenACWY control vaccination. The receptors derive from an adult in good health. The CDR3 runs from the conserved cysteine through the conserved F or W. Each record gives: V gene, D gene, J gene, clone size, CDR3 DNA, CDR3 protein. A D gene is named only where the DNA matches it firmly. Expanded clones get a size class; other rows say once, few or many, or leave the size out.

v_gene: TRBV19
d_gene: TRBD2
j_gene: TRBJ2-5
abundance: NA
CDR3nt: TGTGCCAGTAGTTATGGCGGGGGGACAGAGACCCAGTACTTC
CDR3aa: CASSYGGGTETQYF

v_gene: TRBV29-1
d_gene: NA
j_gene: TRBJ1-2
abundance: NA
CDR3nt: TGCAGCATAGGGACGGAGAACTATGGCTACACCTTC
CDR3aa: CSIGTENYGYTF

v_gene: TRBV10-2
d_gene: NA
j_gene: TRBJ2-4
abundance: NA
CDR3nt: TGCGCCAGCCTGATATTAGCCAAAAACATTCAGTACTTC
CDR3aa: CASLILAKNIQYF

v_gene: TRBV4-2
d_gene: NA
j_gene: TRBJ2-7
abundance: NA
CDR3nt: TGTGCCAGCAGCCAAGAGGAGCACAATTCCTACGAGCAGTACTTC
CDR3aa: CASSQEEHNSYEQYF

v_gene: TRBV6-2/TRBV6-3
d_gene: NA
j_gene: TRBJ1-5
abundance: NA
CDR3nt: TGTGCCAGCAGTTATGGGGGTACAGGACCCGCCGGGGAGCCCCAGCATTTT
CDR3aa: CASSYGGTGPAGEPQHF

v_gene: TRBV7-3
d_gene: NA
j_gene: TRBJ2-5
abundance: NA
CDR3nt: TGTGCCAGCAGCTCAGGTCGCGGCAGACAAGAGACCCAGTACTTC
CDR3aa: CASSSGRGRQETQYF

v_gene: TRBV5-4
d_gene: TRBD2
j_gene: TRBJ2-5
abundance: NA
CDR3nt: TGTGCCAGCAGCTTGGACGGGAGGGGATTGCAAGAGACCCAGTACTTC
CDR3aa: CASSLDGRGLQETQYF

v_gene: TRBV30
d_gene: NA
j_gene: TRBJ2-7
abundance: NA
CDR3nt: TGTGCCTGGAAAATAGCTGGGGTCGAGCAGTACTTC
CDR3aa: CAWKIAGVEQYF

v_gene: TRBV28
d_gene: TRBD1
j_gene: TRBJ1-5
abundance: NA
CDR3nt: TGTGCCAGCAGTACCGGGACAGGGGTTCAGCCCCAGCATTTT
CDR3aa: CASSTGTGVQPQHF

v_gene: TRBV11-2
d_gene: NA
j_gene: TRBJ1-2
abundance: NA
CDR3nt: TGTGCCAGCAGCTCGGGCGGCTACACCTTC
CDR3aa: CASSSGGYTF

v_gene: TRBV6-5
d_gene: NA
j_gene: TRBJ1-1
abundance: NA
CDR3nt: TGTGCCAGCAGTTACTCGGGGGAGAACACTGAAGCTTTCTTT
CDR3aa: CASSYSGENTEAFF

v_gene: TRBV28
d_gene: NA
j_gene: TRBJ1-6
abundance: NA
CDR3nt: TGTGCCAGCAGTTCCGGGTATTCACCCCTCCACTTT
CDR3aa: CASSSGYSPLHF

v_gene: TRBV4-3
d_gene: TRBD2
j_gene: TRBJ2-3
abundance: NA
CDR3nt: TGCGCCAGCAGCCAAGAGGCGGGAGGGCCGGCGACAGATACGCAGTATTTT
CDR3aa: CASSQEAGGPATDTQYF

v_gene: TRBV7-9
d_gene: TRBD1
j_gene: TRBJ2-7
abundance: NA
CDR3nt: TGTGCCAGCAGCCAGACAGGGGGCTGGGAGCAGTACTTC
CDR3aa: CASSQTGGWEQYF

v_gene: TRBV30
d_gene: NA
j_gene: TRBJ2-1
abundance: NA
CDR3nt: TGTGCCTGGGGAGGAGGGCCTATACACAATGAGCAGTTCTTC
CDR3aa: CAWGGGPIHNEQFF

v_gene: TRBV30
d_gene: NA
j_gene: TRBJ2-1
abundance: NA
CDR3nt: TGTGCCTGGAGTGGACAAACCTACAATGAGCAGTTCTTC
CDR3aa: CAWSGQTYNEQFF

v_gene: TRBV2
d_gene: NA
j_gene: TRBJ1-6
abundance: NA
CDR3nt: TGTGCCAGCAGGGTTCGTCCGGAATTGGGTTCACCCCTCCACTTT
CDR3aa: CASRVRPELGSPLHF

v_gene: TRBV19
d_gene: TRBD1
j_gene: TRBJ1-5
abundance: once
CDR3nt: TGTGCCAGTAGTACACAGGGGGCAAAACAGCCCCAGCATTTT
CDR3aa: CASSTQGAKQPQHF

v_gene: TRBV6-2/TRBV6-3
d_gene: TRBD2
j_gene: TRBJ2-1
abundance: NA
CDR3nt: TGTGCCAGCAGCCAAGCGGGAGGGACGTACAATGAGCAGTTCTTC
CDR3aa: CASSQAGGTYNEQFF

v_gene: TRBV4-2
d_gene: NA
j_gene: TRBJ1-3
abundance: NA
CDR3nt: TGTGCCAGCAGCCAAGATCCAGGGGATACTGGAAACACCATATATTTT
CDR3aa: CASSQDPGDTGNTIYF

v_gene: TRBV7-9
d_gene: TRBD2
j_gene: TRBJ2-3
abundance: NA
CDR3nt: TGTGCCAGCAGCTCCGGGACTAGCGGGAGGGCAGGCACGCAGTATTTT
CDR3aa: CASSSGTSGRAGTQYF

v_gene: TRBV12-3/TRBV12-4
d_gene: NA
j_gene: TRBJ2-3
abundance: NA
CDR3nt: TGTGCCAGCAGCTCTCTTACAGATACGCAGTATTTT
CDR3aa: CASSSLTDTQYF

v_gene: TRBV7-2
d_gene: NA
j_gene: TRBJ1-2
abundance: NA
CDR3nt: TGTGCCAGCAGCTTACCAGCCCCCGGGTATGGCTACACCTTC
CDR3aa: CASSLPAPGYGYTF

v_gene: TRBV9
d_gene: TRBD2
j_gene: TRBJ2-3
abundance: NA
CDR3nt: TGTGCCAGCAGCGAAAGCGGGAGAAGCACAGATACGCAGTATTTT
CDR3aa: CASSESGRSTDTQYF

v_gene: TRBV5-1
d_gene: NA
j_gene: TRBJ2-7
abundance: NA
CDR3nt: TGCGCCAGCGCCCTCGGGCTAGGAGAGCAGTACTTC
CDR3aa: CASALGLGEQYF

v_gene: TRBV5-1
d_gene: NA
j_gene: TRBJ1-1
abundance: NA
CDR3nt: TGCGCCAGCAGCTTGCCTACAGACAGCGATGAAGCTTTCTTT
CDR3aa: CASSLPTDSDEAFF

v_gene: TRBV7-9
d_gene: NA
j_gene: TRBJ1-6
abundance: few
CDR3nt: TGTGCCAGCAGCCTGGCCTTCCTTAATTCACCCCTCCACTTT
CDR3aa: CASSLAFLNSPLHF

v_gene: TRBV12-2
d_gene: NA
j_gene: TRBJ2-5
abundance: NA
CDR3nt: TGTGCAAGTCGCTTAGCGCGAGGATGGAGCGGGACAACTGTTGCGACCCAGTACTTC
CDR3aa: CASRLARGWSGTTVATQYF

v_gene: TRBV5-4
d_gene: TRBD1
j_gene: TRBJ1-2
abundance: NA
CDR3nt: TGTGCCAGCAGCTCAGCAACTTCCAACAGGGGGCAGAACTATGGCTACACCTTC
CDR3aa: CASSSATSNRGQNYGYTF

v_gene: TRBV6-2/TRBV6-3
d_gene: NA
j_gene: TRBJ1-5
abundance: NA
CDR3nt: TGTGCCAGCAGCTCCTGGGGGGGCAATCAGCCCCAGCATTTT
CDR3aa: CASSSWGGNQPQHF

v_gene: TRBV4-3
d_gene: NA
j_gene: TRBJ2-2
abundance: once
CDR3nt: TGCGCCAGCAGCCAAGGGAGGGGGCGGAGCGGGGAGCTGTTTTTT
CDR3aa: CASSQGRGRSGELFF

v_gene: TRBV3-1/TRBV3-2
d_gene: NA
j_gene: TRBJ2-7
abundance: NA
CDR3nt: TGTGCCAGCAGCGCTAGGGTTGGCGGGGAGAACGAGCAGTACTTC
CDR3aa: CASSARVGGENEQYF

v_gene: TRBV9
d_gene: NA
j_gene: TRBJ2-1
abundance: NA
CDR3nt: TGTGCCAGCAGCGTAGCGGGGGCCTTGACCAATGAGCAGTTCTTC
CDR3aa: CASSVAGALTNEQFF

v_gene: TRBV7-9
d_gene: NA
j_gene: TRBJ1-3
abundance: NA
CDR3nt: TGTGCCAGCAGCTTCTGGCAGGGGATTAATGGAAACACCATATATTTT
CDR3aa: CASSFWQGINGNTIYF

v_gene: TRBV5-1
d_gene: NA
j_gene: TRBJ2-7
abundance: NA
CDR3nt: TGCGCCAGCAGCTTGGCTTCGTTTCGGACGGGCGAGCAGTACTTC
CDR3aa: CASSLASFRTGEQYF

v_gene: TRBV4-3
d_gene: TRBD2
j_gene: TRBJ2-3
abundance: NA
CDR3nt: TGCGCCAGCAGCCAAATGGCTGCGGGGGGGTTAGATACGCAGTATTTT
CDR3aa: CASSQMAAGGLDTQYF

v_gene: TRBV12-5
d_gene: NA
j_gene: TRBJ1-2
abundance: NA
CDR3nt: TGTGCTAGTGGTTTGGGTTCGGGCTACACCTTC
CDR3aa: CASGLGSGYTF